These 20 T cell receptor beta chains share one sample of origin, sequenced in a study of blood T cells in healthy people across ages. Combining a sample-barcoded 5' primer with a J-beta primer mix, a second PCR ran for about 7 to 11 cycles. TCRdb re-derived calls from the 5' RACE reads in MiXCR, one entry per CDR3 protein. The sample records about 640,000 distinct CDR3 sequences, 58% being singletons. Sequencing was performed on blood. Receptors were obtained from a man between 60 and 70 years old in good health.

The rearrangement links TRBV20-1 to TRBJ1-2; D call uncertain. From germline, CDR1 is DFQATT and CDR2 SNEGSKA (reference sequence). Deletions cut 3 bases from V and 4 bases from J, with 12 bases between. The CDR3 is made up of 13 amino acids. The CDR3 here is CSASGEAGYGYTF. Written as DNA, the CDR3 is TGCAGTGCTAGTGGGGAAGCCGGCTATGGCTACACCTTC.

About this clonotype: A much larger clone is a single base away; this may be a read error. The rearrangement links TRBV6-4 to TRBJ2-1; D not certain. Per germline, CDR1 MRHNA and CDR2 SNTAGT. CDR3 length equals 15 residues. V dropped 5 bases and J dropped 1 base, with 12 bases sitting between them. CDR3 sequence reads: CASSPEWGSYNEQFF. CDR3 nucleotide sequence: TGTGCCAGCAGTCCAGAATGGGGATCCTACAATGAGCAGTTCTTC.

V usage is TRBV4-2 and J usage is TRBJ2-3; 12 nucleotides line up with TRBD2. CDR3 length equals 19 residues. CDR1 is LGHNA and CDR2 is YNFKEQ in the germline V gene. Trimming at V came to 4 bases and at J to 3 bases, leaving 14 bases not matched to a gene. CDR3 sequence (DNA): TGTGCCAGCAGCCGGCTTCTAGCGGGGGGGCTCAGATTTACAGATACGCAGTATTTT. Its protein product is CASSRLLAGGLRFTDTQYF.

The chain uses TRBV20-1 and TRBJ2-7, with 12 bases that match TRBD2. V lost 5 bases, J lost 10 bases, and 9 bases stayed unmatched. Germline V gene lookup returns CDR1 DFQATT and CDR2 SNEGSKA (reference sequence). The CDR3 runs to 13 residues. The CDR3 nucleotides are TGCAGTGCTCAACGGACTAGCGGGGTGGCCCAGTACTTC. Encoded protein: CSAQRTSGVAQYF.

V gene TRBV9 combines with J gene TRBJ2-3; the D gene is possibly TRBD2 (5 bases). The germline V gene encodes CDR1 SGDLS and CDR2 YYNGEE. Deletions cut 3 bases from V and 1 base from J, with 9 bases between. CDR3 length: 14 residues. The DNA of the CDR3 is TGTGCCAGCAGCGCAGAACTAGGCACAGATACGCAGTATTTT. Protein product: CASSAELGTDTQYF.

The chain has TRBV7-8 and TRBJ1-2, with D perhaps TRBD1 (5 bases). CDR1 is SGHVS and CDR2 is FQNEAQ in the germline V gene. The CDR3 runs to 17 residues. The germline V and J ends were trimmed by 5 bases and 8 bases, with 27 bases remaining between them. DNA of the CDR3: TGTGCCAGCAGCCCAAACGGGGATTCAGGGAGGGGAAACGGCTACACCTTC. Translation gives CASSPNGDSGRGNGYTF.

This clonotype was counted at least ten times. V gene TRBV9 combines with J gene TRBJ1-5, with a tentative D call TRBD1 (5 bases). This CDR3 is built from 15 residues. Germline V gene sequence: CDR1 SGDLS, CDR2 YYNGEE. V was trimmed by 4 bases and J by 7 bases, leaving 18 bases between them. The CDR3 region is CASSLSEGAGQPQHF. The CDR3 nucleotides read TGTGCCAGCAGCCTCAGCGAAGGGGCGGGACAGCCCCAGCATTTT.

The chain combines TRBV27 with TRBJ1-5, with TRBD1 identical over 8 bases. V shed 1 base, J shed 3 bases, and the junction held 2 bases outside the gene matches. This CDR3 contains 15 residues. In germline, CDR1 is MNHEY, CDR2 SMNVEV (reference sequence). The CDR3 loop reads CASSLWGQDNQPQHF. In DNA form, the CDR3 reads TGTGCCAGCAGTTTATGGGGACAGGACAATCAGCCCCAGCATTTT.

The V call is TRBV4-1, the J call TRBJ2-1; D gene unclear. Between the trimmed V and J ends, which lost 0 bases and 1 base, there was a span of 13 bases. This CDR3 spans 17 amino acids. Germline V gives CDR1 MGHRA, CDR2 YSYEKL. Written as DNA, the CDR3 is TGCGCCAGCAGCCAAGATCCGGGCCGGTGGTCCTACAATGAGCAGTTCTTC. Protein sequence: CASSQDPGRWSYNEQFF.

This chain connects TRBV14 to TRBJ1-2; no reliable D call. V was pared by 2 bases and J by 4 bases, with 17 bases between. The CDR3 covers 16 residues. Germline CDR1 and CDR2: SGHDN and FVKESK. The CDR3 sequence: CASSQREAGSFYGYTF. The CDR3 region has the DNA TGTGCCAGCAGCCAAAGGGAGGCAGGATCCTTCTATGGCTACACCTTC.

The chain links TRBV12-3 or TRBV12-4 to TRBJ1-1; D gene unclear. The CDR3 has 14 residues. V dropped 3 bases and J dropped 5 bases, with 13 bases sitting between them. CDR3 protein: CASSFSGKGTEAFF. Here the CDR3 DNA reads TGTGCCAGCAGTTTTTCGGGGAAGGGAACTGAAGCTTTCTTT.

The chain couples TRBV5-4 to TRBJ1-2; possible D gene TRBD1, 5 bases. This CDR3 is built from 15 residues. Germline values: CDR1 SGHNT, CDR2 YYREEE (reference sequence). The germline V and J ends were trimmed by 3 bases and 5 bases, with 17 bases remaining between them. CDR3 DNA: TGTGCCAGCAGCTCGGGACCGCTTCGGGCTTATGGCTACACCTTC. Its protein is CASSSGPLRAYGYTF.

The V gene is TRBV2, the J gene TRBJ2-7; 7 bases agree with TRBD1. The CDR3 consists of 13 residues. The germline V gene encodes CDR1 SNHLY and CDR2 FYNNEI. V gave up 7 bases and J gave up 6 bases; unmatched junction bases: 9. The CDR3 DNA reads TGTGCCAGCAACCTTGACAGGGTCGGCGAGCAGTACTTC. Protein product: CASNLDRVGEQYF.

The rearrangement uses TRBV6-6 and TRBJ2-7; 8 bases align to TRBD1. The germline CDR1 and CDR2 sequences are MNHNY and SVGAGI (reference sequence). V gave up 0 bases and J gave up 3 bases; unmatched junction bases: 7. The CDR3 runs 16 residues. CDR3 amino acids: CASSYSRTGQGYEQYF. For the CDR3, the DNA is TGTGCCAGCAGTTACTCCCGGACAGGGCAGGGCTACGAGCAGTACTTC.

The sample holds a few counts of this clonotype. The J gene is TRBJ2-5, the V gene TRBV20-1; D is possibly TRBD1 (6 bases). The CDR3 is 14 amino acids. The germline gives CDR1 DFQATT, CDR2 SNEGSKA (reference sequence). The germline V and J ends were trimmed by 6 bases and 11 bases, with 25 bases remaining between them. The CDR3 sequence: CSATKTGRPHGQYF. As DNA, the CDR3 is TGCAGTGCGACCAAAACAGGGCGCCCCCATGGGCAGTACTTC.

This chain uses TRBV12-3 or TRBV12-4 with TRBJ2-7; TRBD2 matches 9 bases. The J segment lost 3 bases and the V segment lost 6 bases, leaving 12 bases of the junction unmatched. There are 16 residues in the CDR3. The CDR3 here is CASSPTSGFRVYEQYF. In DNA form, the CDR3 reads TGTGCCAGCAGCCCGACTAGCGGATTCCGGGTCTACGAGCAGTACTTC.

For the CDR3, the DNA is TGTGCCAGCAGCGTAGCTACGGGGGATAGAGGTGATACGCAGTATTTT. This encodes CASSVATGDRGDTQYF. This chain links TRBV9 with TRBJ2-3; TRBD2 might be the D (6 bases). The CDR3 consists of 16 residues. Trimming cost V 0 bases and J 6 bases, with 17 bases left between them. CDR1 and CDR2 from the germline V gene are SGDLS and YYNGEE.

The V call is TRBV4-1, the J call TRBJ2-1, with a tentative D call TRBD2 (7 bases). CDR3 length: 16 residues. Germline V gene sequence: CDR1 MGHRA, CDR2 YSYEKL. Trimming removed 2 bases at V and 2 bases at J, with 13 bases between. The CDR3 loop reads CASSQLHGGPYNEQFF. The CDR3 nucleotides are TGCGCCAGCAGCCAACTACACGGGGGGCCCTACAATGAGCAGTTCTTC.

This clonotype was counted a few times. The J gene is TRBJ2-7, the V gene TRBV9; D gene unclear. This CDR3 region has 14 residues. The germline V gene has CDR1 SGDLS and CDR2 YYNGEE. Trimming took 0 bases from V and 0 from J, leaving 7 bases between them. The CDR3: CASSVASGSYEQYF. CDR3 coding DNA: TGTGCCAGCAGCGTAGCCTCGGGCTCCTACGAGCAGTACTTC.

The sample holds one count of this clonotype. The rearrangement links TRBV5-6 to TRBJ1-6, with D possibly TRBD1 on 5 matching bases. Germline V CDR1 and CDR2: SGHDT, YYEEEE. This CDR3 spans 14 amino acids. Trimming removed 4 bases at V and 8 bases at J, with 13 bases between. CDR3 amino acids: CASSPSGGYSPLHF. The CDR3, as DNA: TGTGCCAGCAGCCCCAGCGGGGGTTATTCACCCCTCCACTTT. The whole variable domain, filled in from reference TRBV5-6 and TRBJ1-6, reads DAGVTQSPTHLIKTRGQQVTLRCSPKSGHDTVSWYQQALGQGPQFIFQYYEEEERQRGNFPDRFSGHQFPNYSSELNVNALLLGDSALYLCASSPSGGYSPLHFGNGTRLTVT.